These 9 T cell receptor beta chains were sequenced from one sample in a study of T cell repertoires in cytomegalovirus infection. MiXCR, applied by TCRdb to the reads, yields one record per CDR3 protein. The sample shows 75,000 to 100,000 distinct CDR3 sequences, around half of them seen only once. No antigen is known for these receptors. Sequenced here: CD8+ T cells from cultured PBMCs, sampled from culture after CMV antigen stimulation. All receptors derive from a human donor in good health (CMV status not recorded). Some clones in this sample may be carry-over from other donors' samples.

The chain is built from TRBV7-2 and TRBJ2-6, with 10 bases identical to TRBD1. The CDR3 has 19 residues. Trimming removed 3 bases from V and 1 base from J; junction bases left unmatched: 9. Germline loops: CDR1 SGHTA, CDR2 FQGNSA. For the CDR3, the DNA is TGTGCCAGCAGCTTGGGACAGGGGAGCCGACTATCTGGGGCCAACGTCCTGACTTTC. Residues: CASSLGQGSRLSGANVLTF.

The chain combines TRBV2 with TRBJ2-7; D call uncertain. The CDR3 contains 15 residues. Per germline, CDR1 SNHLY and CDR2 FYNNEI. The V and J ends lost 2 bases and 1 base respectively, with 12 bases between them. The CDR3 nucleotides are TGTGCCAGCAGTGAATGGACCGAGGTATCCTACGAGCAGTACTTC. Its protein is CASSEWTEVSYEQYF.

This sequence joins TRBV28 and TRBJ2-1; D remains ambiguous. Trimming shortened V by 5 bases and J by 0 bases, and 17 bases separated the two germline ends. Per the germline V gene, CDR1 is MDHEN and CDR2 is SYDVKM. This CDR3 has 17 amino acids. The CDR3 protein is CASSPGPRGPSYNEQFF. CDR3 DNA: TGTGCCAGCAGTCCTGGGCCGCGCGGCCCCTCCTACAATGAGCAGTTCTTC.

This clonotype was recorded many times. CDR3 bases: TGTGCCAGCAGCCGCAACACCCCTGACGACGAGCAGTACTTC. Translation gives CASSRNTPDDEQYF. This rearrangement joins TRBV7-8 to TRBJ2-7; D uncertain. This CDR3 spans 14 amino acids. V dropped 5 bases and J dropped 5 bases, with 16 bases sitting between them. The germline CDR1 and CDR2 sequences are SGHVS and FQNEAQ.

The chain links TRBV12-3 or TRBV12-4 to TRBJ2-3; 12 bases are a match to TRBD2. V was pared by 7 bases and J by 5 bases, with 10 bases of the junction left unmatched. This CDR3 has 16 amino acids. CDR3 nucleotide sequence: TGTGCCAGCACCGGCCTAGCGGGGGGGCCCATAGATACGCAGTATTTT. It specifies CASTGLAGGPIDTQYF.

The V gene is TRBV7-8, the J gene TRBJ1-2, with D possibly TRBD1 on 5 matching bases. This CDR3 is built from 13 residues. Germline CDR1 and CDR2: SGHVS and FQNEAQ. V was cut by 0 bases and J by 8 bases, with 10 bases left in between. CDR3 sequence: CASSLAPGEGYTF. DNA for the CDR3: TGTGCCAGCAGCTTAGCCCCGGGGGAAGGCTACACCTTC.

V is TRBV29-1 and J is TRBJ2-3; D not certain. Trimming took off 4 bases at V and 3 bases at J, with 14 bases between the two ends. Germline V gives CDR1 SQVTM, CDR2 ANQGSEA. This CDR3 spans 14 amino acids. In DNA, the CDR3 is TGCAGCGTTGTCGGCACTGGAAAAACAGATACGCAGTATTTT. Translation: CSVVGTGKTDTQYF.

This clonotype was seen repeatedly, ten times or more. This chain connects TRBV7-2 to TRBJ2-3, with 9 bases fitting TRBD2. The CDR3 covers 17 residues. Trimming at V came to 2 bases and at J to 3 bases, leaving 9 bases not matched to a gene. Germline values: CDR1 SGHTA, CDR2 FQGNSA. CDR3 coding DNA: TGTGCCAGCAGCTTAAGGTTGCGGGGGGGCGTGACAGATACGCAGTATTTT. Protein sequence: CASSLRLRGGVTDTQYF.

The chain is built from TRBV19 and TRBJ1-6; no firm D call. The V gene's germline CDR1 is LNHDA and CDR2 SQIVND (reference sequence). The V gene lost 6 bases and the J gene lost 4 bases, with 10 bases spanning the gap. The CDR3 covers 14 residues. In DNA form, the CDR3 reads TGTGCCAGTAGGAGGAGGCCGTATAATTCACCCCTCCACTTT. Amino acids: CASRRRPYNSPLHF.